Listed here are 7 T cell receptor beta chains from one sample, sequenced in a study of a mutant IDH1 vaccine in newly diagnosed glioma. The time point was: baseline, week 1 (first vaccination visit). The treatment was: pre-vaccination baseline after standard-of-care therapy. TCRdb's copy holds only in-frame clones and misses some; the assay was immunoSEQ multiplex PCR. The sample carries 55,000 to 70,000 clones, 70% to 80% recorded once. Source: PBMCs, taken from a glioma patient treated with radiotherapy, temozolomide or both. The receptors were gathered from a man in his fifties with glioma.

The chain links TRBV5-1 to TRBJ1-2, with D perhaps matching TRBD1 (5 bases). The V end was cut by 4 bases, the J end by 3 bases, with 7 bases between. From germline, CDR1 is SGHRS and CDR2 YFSETQ. The CDR3 runs 12 residues. CDR3 region: CASSTGDYGYTF. CDR3 in DNA: TGCGCCAGCAGCACGGGGGACTATGGCTACACCTTC.

The V gene is TRBV30, the J gene TRBJ1-6; no definite D call. This CDR3 is built from 13 residues. Trimming removed 5 bases at V and 9 bases at J, with 14 bases between. From germline, CDR1 is GTSNPN and CDR2 SVGIG (reference sequence). The CDR3 loop is CAWSGNSGSPLHF. CDR3 nucleotides: TGTGCCTGGTCCGGGAATAGTGGTTCACCCCTCCACTTT.

This clone was counted only a few times. V and J are TRBV5-1 and TRBJ1-1; unclear D gene. The CDR3 sequence is 14 residues long. Trimming cost V 3 bases and J 5 bases, with 14 bases left between them. In germline, CDR1 is SGHRS, CDR2 YFSETQ. The CDR3 loop reads CASSSISVGTEAFF. The CDR3 DNA reads TGCGCCAGCAGCTCGATAAGTGTGGGAACTGAAGCTTTCTTT.

V gene TRBV4-2 combines with J gene TRBJ2-3; D possibly matches TRBD1 or TRBD2 (5 bases each). The CDR3 consists of 19 residues. Deletions cut 1 base from V and 5 bases from J, with 25 bases between. CDR1 and CDR2 from the germline V gene are LGHNA and YNFKEQ. CDR3 protein: CASSQAFRPAGTTVDTQYF. CDR3 nucleotide sequence: TGTGCCAGCAGCCAAGCCTTCCGACCTGCCGGGACCACGGTAGATACGCAGTATTTT.

This clone qualifies as medium-sized. This chain uses TRBV7-9 with TRBJ2-1; the D gene is possibly TRBD1 (6 bases). The CDR3 consists of 13 residues. Between the trimmed V and J ends, which lost 4 bases and 7 bases, there was a span of 11 bases. Germline V gene sequence: CDR1 SEHNR, CDR2 FQNEAQ (reference sequence). CDR3 nucleotide sequence: TGTGCCAGCAGCTGGGGGCCGGGGAATGAGCAGTTCTTC. Translation gives CASSWGPGNEQFF. Full variable domain (outside the CDR3, taken from reference TRBV7-9 and TRBJ2-1): DTGVSQNPRHKITKRGQNVTFRCDPISEHNRLYWYRQTLGQGPEFLTYFQNEAQLEKSRLLSDRFSAERPKGSFSTLEIQRTEQGDSAMYLCASSWGPGNEQFFGPGTRLTVL.

V usage is TRBV9 and J usage is TRBJ1-1; 8 bases map to TRBD1. The CDR3 contains 15 residues. Per germline, CDR1 SGDLS and CDR2 YYNGEE. The V segment lost 0 bases and the J segment 7 bases; nucleotides outside the gene matches: 8. In DNA, the CDR3 is TGTGCCAGCAGCGTAGGCCCGGGACAGGAGCGTGAAGCTTTCTTT. It encodes CASSVGPGQEREAFF.

The chain has TRBV2 and TRBJ1-3; no firm D call. This CDR3 spans 14 amino acids. Germline V CDR1 and CDR2: SNHLY, FYNNEI. The V gene lost 8 bases and the J gene lost 1 base, with 12 bases spanning the gap. CDR3 bases: TGTGCCAGCCAAAAGGAAGGATCTGGAAACACCATATATTTT. This gives the protein CASQKEGSGNTIYF.